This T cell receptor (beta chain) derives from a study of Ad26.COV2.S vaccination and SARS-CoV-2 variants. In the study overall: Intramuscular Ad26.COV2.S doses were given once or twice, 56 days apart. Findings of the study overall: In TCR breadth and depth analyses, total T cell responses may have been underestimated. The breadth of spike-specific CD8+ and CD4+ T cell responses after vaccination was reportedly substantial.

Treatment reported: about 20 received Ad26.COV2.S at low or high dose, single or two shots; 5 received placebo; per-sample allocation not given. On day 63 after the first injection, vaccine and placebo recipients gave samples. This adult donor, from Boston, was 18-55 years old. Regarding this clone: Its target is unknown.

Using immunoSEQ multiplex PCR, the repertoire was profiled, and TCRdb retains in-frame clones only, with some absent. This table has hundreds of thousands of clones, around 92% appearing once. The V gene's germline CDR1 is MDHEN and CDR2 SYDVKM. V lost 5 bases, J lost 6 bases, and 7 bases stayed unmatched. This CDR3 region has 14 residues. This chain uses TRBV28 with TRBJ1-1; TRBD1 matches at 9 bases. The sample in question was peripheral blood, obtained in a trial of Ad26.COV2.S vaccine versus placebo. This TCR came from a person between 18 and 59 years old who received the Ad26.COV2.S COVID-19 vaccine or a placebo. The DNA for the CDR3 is TGTGCCAGCAGTACCGCCGGGACAGGGTCTGAAGCTTTCTTT. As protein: CASSTAGTGSEAFF.